The 20 T cell receptor beta chains presented below share a single source sample, sequenced in a study of shared clonotypes between healthy human individuals (dated by TCRdb to 2019 to 2021). Receptors were amplified or captured by the immunoSEQ multiplex PCR assay. TCRdb holds this immuneACCESS table with in-frame rearrangements only. Some clones are missing; in checked studies, unresolved V genes explain under half, and the rest has no known cause. The sample has some 2.1 million clones on record, 85% to 95% of them singletons. The ten largest clones represent 0.13% of the sample. Sequenced: naive CD4+ T cells sorted from blood. According to the study, the label for this sample's cell subset or site signals: CD45RA+ positively selected. The source is a man aged 18 to 35 in good health.

The V call is TRBV7-6, the J call TRBJ1-1, with TRBD1 identical over 7 bases. CDR3 length equals 15 residues. J lost 4 bases, V lost 4 bases, and 9 bases had no gene match. The germline V gene has CDR1 SGHVS and CDR2 FNYEAQ. CDR3 sequence (DNA): TGTGCCAGCAGCTCTCAGACGACAGGGTCCACTGAAGCTTTCTTT. Translating gives CASSSQTTGSTEAFF.

This clone was detected only once. The rearrangement links TRBV5-1 to TRBJ1-1; D remains unclear. In germline, CDR1 is SGHRS, CDR2 YFSETQ. This CDR3 contains 14 residues. V was trimmed by 4 bases and J by 2 bases, leaving 12 bases between them. CDR3 nucleotide sequence: TGCGCCAGCAGCCCTGGCGGTAAAAACACTGAAGCTTTCTTT. Amino acid sequence: CASSPGGKNTEAFF.

The chain is built from TRBV5-1 and TRBJ2-2, with TRBD1 identical over 9 bases. The V gene end was trimmed by 4 bases and the J gene end by 6 bases; junction bases not matched to a gene: 7. CDR1 and CDR2 (germline): SGHRS, YFSETQ. The CDR3 totals 15 residues. The CDR3 sequence is CASSPGTGYPGELFF. The CDR3 bases are TGCGCCAGCAGCCCCGGGACAGGGTACCCCGGGGAGCTGTTTTTT.

This clone was seen just once. The same CDR3 arises from other DNA sequences in this sample as well. J is TRBJ1-5 and V is TRBV19; TRBD1 matches 7 bases. CDR1 and CDR2 from the germline V gene are LNHDA and SQIVND (reference sequence). The CDR3 totals 15 residues. Unmatched junction bases numbered 6, after V lost 6 bases and J lost 1 base. CDR3 sequence: CASSRQGLSNQPQHF. The DNA of the CDR3 is TGTGCCAGTAGCCGACAGGGTTTAAGCAATCAGCCCCAGCATTTT.

The J gene is TRBJ2-5, the V gene TRBV5-1; D is possibly TRBD1 or TRBD2 (5 bases each). Germline lookup yields CDR1 SGHRS and CDR2 YFSETQ. Trimming removed 3 bases from V and 0 bases from J, with 15 bases in between. This CDR3 is built from 16 residues. In nucleotides, the CDR3 is TGCGCCAGCAGCTCTATGGGACCGCCAGACCAAGAGACCCAGTACTTC. As protein: CASSSMGPPDQETQYF.

The genes are TRBV4-1 and TRBJ2-1; D is tentatively TRBD1 or TRBD2 (6 bases each). V shed 7 bases and J shed 2 bases, with 21 bases lying between them. Germline CDR1 and CDR2: MGHRA and YSYEKL. The CDR3 consists of 17 residues. As DNA, the CDR3 is TGCGCCAGCACCCGGGAATGGGGGGCCCCAGCCTACAATGAGCAGTTCTTC. This codes for CASTREWGAPAYNEQFF.

The chain employs TRBV30 and TRBJ2-7, with D possibly matching TRBD1 (6 bases). V was pared by 5 bases and J by 4 bases, with 9 bases between. Germline V gene sequence: CDR1 GTSNPN, CDR2 SVGIG (reference sequence). The CDR3 contains 11 residues. CDR3 sequence: CAWGGIYEQYF. CDR3 nucleotides: TGTGCCTGGGGGGGCATTTACGAGCAGTACTTC.

The V gene is TRBV5-4, the J gene TRBJ1-6, with 9 bases that match TRBD1. The germline V gene encodes CDR1 SGHNT and CDR2 YYREEE (reference sequence). The V and J ends lost 4 bases and 9 bases, in that order; junction bases with no gene match: 8. The CDR3 totals 15 residues. This CDR3 reads CASSAPGQGGSPLHF. CDR3 in DNA: TGTGCCAGCAGCGCCCCGGGACAGGGTGGTTCACCCCTCCACTTT.

J is TRBJ1-2 and V is TRBV28; D unclear. The CDR3 has 15 residues. The germline V gene encodes CDR1 MDHEN and CDR2 SYDVKM. The ends were cut back, 2 bases at V and 0 bases at J, with 10 bases in the middle. CDR3 region: CASSLNPSPNYGYTF. The DNA of the CDR3 is TGTGCCAGCAGTTTAAACCCCAGCCCTAACTATGGCTACACCTTC.

The J gene is TRBJ2-7, the V gene TRBV27; 9 nucleotides match TRBD1. V lost 8 bases to trimming and J lost 1 base; unmatched junction nucleotides: 6. This CDR3 region has 14 residues. The germline V gene encodes CDR1 MNHEY and CDR2 SMNVEV (reference sequence). The chain's CDR3 is CASQVQGASYEQYF. DNA of the CDR3: TGTGCCAGCCAGGTACAGGGGGCTTCCTACGAGCAGTACTTC.

The chain is built from TRBV7-9 and TRBJ1-2, with a possible D match to TRBD1 (5 bases). CDR3 length: 14 residues. Germline values: CDR1 SEHNR, CDR2 FQNEAQ (reference sequence). Trimming pared 8 bases from V and 2 bases from J, leaving 15 bases between. CDR3 sequence (DNA): TGTGCCAGCCAATGGCTAGACAGAAACTATGGCTACACCTTC. Translation: CASQWLDRNYGYTF.

The V and J genes are TRBV29-1 and TRBJ1-1; D is unresolved. V gave up 5 bases and J gave up 3 bases, with 10 bases separating them. The germline gives CDR1 SQVTM, CDR2 ANQGSEA. The CDR3 is made up of 12 amino acids. This CDR3 reads CSVRSGYTEAFF. CDR3 DNA: TGCAGCGTTCGTTCCGGGTACACTGAAGCTTTCTTT.

This sequence joins TRBV19 and TRBJ2-7; a weak D match, TRBD2 (6 bases). Per the germline V gene, CDR1 is LNHDA and CDR2 is SQIVND (reference sequence). V was clipped by 9 bases and J by 3 bases, with 24 bases between them. This CDR3 contains 16 residues. Written as DNA, the CDR3 is TGTGCCAGCCGAGCCGGGGGAGCCGCGGGAAGCTACGAGCAGTACTTC. The encoded protein is CASRAGGAAGSYEQYF.

The chain joins TRBV5-4 to TRBJ2-2; D remains ambiguous. Trimming stripped 4 bases from V and 3 bases from J, with 16 bases between. In germline, CDR1 is SGHNT, CDR2 YYREEE (reference sequence). The CDR3 runs to 16 residues. The CDR3: CASSPRLVGDTGELFF. CDR3 bases: TGTGCCAGCAGCCCCCGGTTGGTTGGGGACACCGGGGAGCTGTTTTTT. The whole variable domain, filled in from reference TRBV5-4 and TRBJ2-2, reads ETGVTQSPTHLIKTRGQQVTLRCSSQSGHNTVSWYQQALGQGPQFIFQYYREEENGRGNFPPRFSGLQFPNYSSELNVNALELDDSALYLCASSPRLVGDTGELFFGEGSRLTVL.

This chain joins TRBV6-1 and TRBJ2-3; D gene uncertain. V shed 8 bases and J shed 0 bases, with 9 bases lying between them. This CDR3 has 13 amino acids. Germline V gene lookup returns CDR1 MNHNS and CDR2 SASEGT. CDR3 protein: CASAEGSTDTQYF. For the CDR3, the DNA is TGTGCCAGCGCAGAAGGAAGCACAGATACGCAGTATTTT.

The CDR3 loop reads CASSQDDPLAGGYTGELFF. The CDR3 nucleotides are TGTGCCAGCAGCCAAGATGACCCACTAGCGGGGGGGTACACCGGGGAGCTGTTTTTT. The rearrangement joins TRBV4-2 to TRBJ2-2; 13 bases match TRBD2. CDR3 length equals 19 residues. The V gene end was trimmed by 0 bases and the J gene end by 3 bases; junction bases not matched to a gene: 7. Germline CDR1 reads LGHNA; CDR2 reads YNFKEQ.

This chain uses TRBV6-1 with TRBJ1-2; 7 nucleotides align to TRBD1. From germline, CDR1 is MNHNS and CDR2 SASEGT. The CDR3 consists of 13 residues. J lost 2 bases, V lost 5 bases, and 2 bases had no gene match. The CDR3 DNA reads TGTGCCAGCAGTAAGGGACAGAACTATGGCTACACCTTC. Protein sequence: CASSKGQNYGYTF.

Concerning this clone itself: The identical CDR3 is also encoded by other nucleotide sequences in the sample. The V call is TRBV11-2, the J call TRBJ1-1, with D perhaps TRBD1 (6 bases). The CDR3 is 14 amino acids. Germline V gives CDR1 SGHAT, CDR2 FQNNGV. V lost 2 bases to trimming and J lost 0 bases, with 7 bases between them. CDR3 coding DNA: TGTGCCAGCAGCTTAACAGGGATGAACACTGAAGCTTTCTTT. Translated, it gives CASSLTGMNTEAFF.

Comments on this clone: Other nucleotide sequences in the sample specify the same CDR3. J is TRBJ1-1 and V is TRBV18, with TRBD1 matching 7 bases. Trimming took 2 bases from V and 2 from J; bases not matched to a gene: 5. The germline CDR1 and CDR2 sequences are KGHSH and LQKENI. The CDR3 totals 15 residues. Here the CDR3 reads CASSPGGQKNTEAFF. In DNA form, the CDR3 reads TGTGCCAGCTCACCAGGGGGACAGAAAAACACTGAAGCTTTCTTT. Complete variable domain (other parts from reference TRBV18 and TRBJ1-1): NAGVMQNPRHLVRRRGQEARLRCSPMKGHSHVYWYRQLPEEGLKFMVYLQKENIIDESGMPKERFSAEFPKEGPSILRIQQVVRGDSAAYFCASSPGGQKNTEAFFGQGTRLTVV.

The chain links TRBV5-1 to TRBJ1-1; D may be TRBD1 (5 bases). The CDR3 runs 17 residues. V lost 0 bases and J 4 bases, leaving 19 bases between the germline ends. Germline V gene data show CDR1 as SGHRS and CDR2 as YFSETQ. For the CDR3, the DNA is TGCGCCAGCAGCTTGGTAGGTGTCAGGGCGGAGGGCACTGAAGCTTTCTTT. It yields the protein CASSLVGVRAEGTEAFF.